The 28 T cell receptor delta chains presented below share a single source sample, sequenced in a study of γδ T cells in repeated Plasmodium falciparum infection. TCRdb redid clone calling on the multiplex PCR reads using CATT. The sample lists about 48,000 delta-chain clones, less than 2% occurring once. Vgamma9/Vdelta2+ and Vdelta2-negative gammadelta T cells were flow-sorted from PBMC for bulk sequencing. What was sequenced was gamma-delta T cells from blood. All receptors derive from a pool of human donors (malaria-infected and uninfected, not separated).

Comment on this clone: The protein TCRdb lists belongs to a much larger clone and differs from this DNA's translation at residue 6, which points to a read error; the protein shown is made from the DNA. The J gene is TRDJ1, the V gene TRDV1; TRDD3 aligns across 12 bases. TCRdb lists no J gene, so it was determined here by aligning the DNA to germline. Losses at the gene ends were 2 bases for V and 0 bases for J; bases not matched to a gene: 22. Germline loops: CDR1 TSWWSYY, CDR2 QGS. This CDR3 region has 23 residues. CDR3: CALGEALGLPSVLGDTYTDKLIF. CDR3 bases: TGTGCTCTTGGGGAAGCTTTAGGTCTTCCCTCGGTACTGGGGGATACTTACACCGATAAACTCATCTTT.

Ten or more counts support this clone. The chain has TRDV1 and TRDJ1; 13 bases line up with TRDD3. The V gene's germline CDR1 is TSWWSYY and CDR2 QGS. The trim removed 1 base at V and 0 bases at J, leaving 35 bases unmatched. The CDR3 is 28 amino acids. As DNA, the CDR3 is TGTGCTCTTGGGGAACGGGAGCCACTCTACACCCTTGACTGGGGGATACGCACCGACTGCCGAAACACCGATAAACTCATCTTT. Translating it yields CALGEREPLYTLDWGIRTDCRNTDKLIF.

Remarks on this clone: This likely stems from a read error, as it lies one base from a far larger clone. This CDR3 is also generated by other DNA sequences in the sample. V is TRDV1 and J is TRDJ1; TRDD3 is a possible D gene (6 bases). TCRdb lists no J gene, so it was determined here by aligning the DNA to germline. Germline CDR1 TSWWSYY, CDR2 QGS. Trimming removed 2 bases at V and 9 bases at J, with 31 bases between. This CDR3 is built from 19 residues. The CDR3 DNA reads TGTGCTCTTGGGGAATTCTCCAAAAGATTCCGTACTGGGTTTAAGGAACTCATCTTT. Translating it yields CALGEFSKRFRTGFKELIF.

This clone was seen ten or more times. A read error may be the cause here, since a much bigger clone is one base away. Within the sample, other DNA sequences also encode this same CDR3. The rearrangement joins TRDV2 to TRDJ1, with 7 bases lining up with TRDD3. This CDR3 has 17 amino acids. The V gene's germline CDR1 is GEAIGNYY and CDR2 EKD. The CDR3 DNA reads TGTGCCTGCGACCGGATGGGGGGATCTCCGGGCACCGATAAACTTATCTTT. Translated: CACDRMGGSPGTDKLIF.

As to this clone: A read error likely explains why the TCRdb protein, taken from a much larger clone, differs from this DNA's translation at residue 17; the protein shown is translated from the DNA. This sequence joins TRDV3 and TRDJ1; TRDD3 agrees at 13 bases. Germline CDR1 TVYSNPD, CDR2 GDNSRS (reference sequence). CDR3 size: 22 residues. The trim removed 1 base at V and 3 bases at J, leaving 26 bases unmatched. CDR3 amino acids: CAFKLIGPTYKLGDTPADKLIF. DNA for the CDR3: TGTGCCTTTAAGTTAATTGGGCCTACATACAAACTGGGGGATACGCCGGCCGATAAACTCATCTTT.

The table lists this clone with a few counts. TCRdb's entry gives the protein of a much larger clone, which mismatches this DNA's translation at residue 16, likely from a read error; the protein reported here is translated from the DNA. V and J are TRDV2 and TRDJ1; TRDD3 matches at 9 bases. Matching the DNA to germline supplied the J gene, which TCRdb does not give. In germline, CDR1 is GEAIGNYY, CDR2 EKD. The J segment lost 3 bases and the V segment lost 3 bases, leaving 25 bases of the junction unmatched. The CDR3 consists of 21 residues. The CDR3 DNA is TGTGCCTGTGACTCTCTCCTCCCGTCCCCCGGGGACTGGGGGACAGCCGATAAACTCATCTTT. This gives the protein CACDSLLPSPGDWGTADKLIF.

This clone was detected only a few times. The protein in TCRdb stems from a much larger clone and differs at residue 17 from this DNA's translation, likely a read error; here the protein is translated from the DNA. The CDR3: CALGELGKWWASRDDKPIF. The CDR3 nucleotides read TGTGCTCTTGGGGAACTGGGAAAATGGTGGGCCTCCCGGGACGATAAACCCATCTTT. The J gene went uncalled, whereas the V gene is TRDV1; the DNA was not compared with TRDD3, the D call given in the table. Germline CDR1 is TSWWSYY and CDR2 is QGS. The CDR3 spans 19 residues.

This clone was counted only a few times. TCRdb assigns this DNA the protein of a much larger clone, which departs from its translation at residue 20; this likely reflects a read error, and the protein shown comes from translating the DNA. TRDV1 is the V gene, and the J gene was not called; the D call of TRDD3 is as the table states it, not checked on the DNA. The CDR3 length is 21 residues. Germline V gene data show CDR1 as TSWWSYY and CDR2 as QGS. The DNA for the CDR3 is TGTGCTCTTGGGGAACTAGGGTTTCCTTCCTTCCTGGGGGGTTACACCGATAAACTCACCTTT. Amino acids: CALGELGFPSFLGGYTDKLTF.

This clone came up a few times. The protein in TCRdb stems from a much larger clone and differs at residue 8 from this DNA's translation, likely a read error; here the protein is translated from the DNA. The chain has TRDV2 and TRDJ1, with 9 bases that match TRDD3. TCRdb is silent on the J gene; assignment here came from matching the DNA to germline. Germline V lookup: CDR1 GEAIGNYY, CDR2 EKD. This CDR3 has 19 residues. V was pared by 0 bases and J by 0 bases, with 13 bases of the junction left unmatched. CDR3 sequence reads: CACDTVPALLGEDTDKLIF. CDR3 DNA: TGTGCCTGTGACACCGTTCCTGCCCTACTGGGGGAGGACACCGATAAACTCATCTTT.

This clone was recorded a few times. The TCRdb record carries a much larger clone's protein, which differs from this DNA's translation at residue 3; a read error is the likely cause, and the protein listed here is the DNA translation. The chain carries TRDV1 and TRDJ1, with 8 bases matching TRDD2. CDR1 is TSWWSYY and CDR2 is QGS in the germline V gene. The CDR3 totals 23 residues. DNA for the CDR3: TGTGCTATTGGGGAACGATGGGCCTTCCTAGGGGGGGACATCGCAAAGTACACCGATAAACTCATCTTT. As protein: CAIGERWAFLGGDIAKYTDKLIF.

Details on this clone: The translation of this DNA and the TCRdb protein of a much larger clone differ at residue 6, probably owing to a read error; the protein shown here is translated from the DNA. The chain carries TRDV1 and TRDJ1; 11 bases are shared with TRDD3. The J gene comes from matching the DNA to germline here; TCRdb lacks it. V shed 2 bases, J shed 3 bases, and the junction held 8 bases outside the gene matches. In germline, CDR1 is TSWWSYY, CDR2 QGS. There are 17 residues in the CDR3. CDR3 DNA: TGTGCTCTTGGGGAAAGGAGGTGGGGGATACGCCCCGATAAACTCATCTTT. This translates into CALGERRWGIRPDKLIF.

As to this clone: A much larger clone lies one base from this, so it may be a read error. This chain joins TRDV1 and TRDJ1; D may be TRDD2 (6 bases). TCRdb is silent on the J gene; assignment here came from matching the DNA to germline. Trimming took 1 base from V and 4 from J, leaving 25 bases between them. The CDR3 is made up of 19 amino acids. Germline lookup yields CDR1 TSWWSYY and CDR2 QGS. DNA for the CDR3: TGTGCTCTTGGGGAACCTACTCCCTTCCAACTGGTGGATGTCGATAAACTCATCTTT. This gives the protein CALGEPTPFQLVDVDKLIF.

With respect to this clone: Translating this DNA gives a protein that differs at residue 6 from the TCRdb one, which belongs to a much larger clone; a read error is likely, and the protein shown is this translation. CDR3 DNA sequence: TGTGCTCTTGGGGAACCCGCCTTCCTACCGCGGCCTCGCACCGATAAACTCATCTTT. Translated, it gives CALGEPAFLPRPRTDKLIF. The chain employs TRDV1 and TRDJ1; TRDD2 matches 9 bases. The J gene was missing in TCRdb and was found by matching the end of the DNA to germline. CDR1 and CDR2 from the germline V gene are TSWWSYY and QGS. Trimming cost V 1 base and J 1 base; bases outside gene matches: 13. This CDR3 has 19 residues.

The table lists this clone with a few counts. TCRdb assigns this DNA the protein of a much larger clone, which departs from its translation at residue 3; this likely reflects a read error, and the protein shown comes from translating the DNA. V gene TRDV3 combines with J gene TRDJ1, with a weak D call TRDD3 (9 bases). No J gene is reported in TCRdb; it was inferred here by comparing the DNA with germline. V was pared by 5 bases and J by 0 bases, with 37 bases between. The CDR3 covers 21 residues. Germline V gene lookup returns CDR1 TVYSNPD and CDR2 GDNSRS (reference sequence). Here the CDR3 reads CALTHFLLGLTGDTYTDKLIF. The CDR3 nucleotides read TGTGCCCTCACCCACTTCCTACTCGGTTTAACGGGGGATACCTACACCGATAAACTCATCTTT.

This clone was counted between two and nine times. At one boundary the junction diverges from the germline segment, which might be a read error. The gene calls are TRDV3 and TRDJ1, with 8 bases lining up with TRDD3. Since TCRdb gives no J gene, matching the DNA to germline was used here to assign it. From germline, CDR1 is TVYSNPD and CDR2 GDNSRS (reference sequence). The CDR3 contains 17 residues. CDR3: CAFIKLPLQTLTGGLIF. For the CDR3, the DNA is TGTGCATTTATAAAACTCCCCTTACAAACCCTTACTGGGGGACTCATCTTT.

This clone was counted only a few times. The protein given by TCRdb reflects a much larger clone and differs at residue 9 from this DNA's translation, likely from a read error; the protein shown is the DNA's translation. CDR3 sequence (DNA): TGTGCTCTTGGGGAACTTACAAGGGCTGGGGGATGGAATAAACTCATCTTT. Its protein product is CALGELTRAGGWNKLIF. The chain recombines TRDV1 with TRDJ1; TRDD3 matches 9 bases. The V and J ends lost 0 bases and 6 bases, in that order; junction bases with no gene match: 11. The CDR3 totals 17 residues. Germline V lookup: CDR1 TSWWSYY, CDR2 QGS.

Comment on this clone: This probably arose from a read error, given a far larger clone one base away. Other DNA variants within this sample encode the same CDR3. Called V gene: TRDV1; the J gene was not called; whether TRDD3, the table's D call, matches the DNA was not checked. CDR3 length equals 16 residues. The germline V gene has CDR1 TSWWSYY and CDR2 QGS. DNA for the CDR3: TGTGCTCTTGGGGACAAGGTACTGATCCCGTCCGATAAACTTATCTTT. It is translated as CALGDKVLIPSDKLIF.

Points on this clone: This likely stems from a read error, as it lies one base from a far larger clone. The sample contains more than one DNA sequence encoding this CDR3. Written as DNA, the CDR3 is TGTGCTCTTGGGGAACTGCATAATCCTTCTTACCTGGGACTGCCAGCATTCCAGCACATCAACACCGATAAACTCATCTTT. This codes for CALGELHNPSYLGLPAFQHINTDKLIF. The V call is TRDV1, the J call TRDJ1, with D perhaps matching TRDD2 or TRDD3 (5 bases each). This CDR3 is built from 27 residues. Germline-derived CDR1 and CDR2 are TSWWSYY and QGS. V lost 0 bases and J 0 bases, leaving 44 bases between the germline ends.

This clone was counted between two and nine times. A read error is the likely source, as a far larger clone sits one nucleotide away. In the same sample, other DNA sequences code for this CDR3. The chain uses TRDV2 and TRDJ1, with TRDD3 matching over 9 bases. This CDR3 comprises 17 residues. From germline, CDR1 is GEAIGNYY and CDR2 EKD. The CDR3 region has the DNA TGTGCCTGTGACATACTGGGGGACAAAGGTTACACTGATAAACTCATCTTT. This codes for CACDILGDKGYTDKLIF.

This clone was detected many times. Being one base from a much bigger clone, this may be a read error. Other DNA sequences within the sample encode an identical CDR3. The V and J genes are TRDV1 and TRDJ1, with 7 bases that match TRDD3. The CDR3 covers 23 residues. J was trimmed by 0 bases and V by 0 bases; bases with no gene match: 25. Germline V gives CDR1 TSWWSYY, CDR2 QGS. The CDR3: CALGELTLSGSPGGYKYTDKLIF. The CDR3 DNA reads TGTGCTCTTGGGGAACTTACCCTTTCTGGCAGTCCTGGGGGCTACAAGTACACCGATAAACTCATCTTT.

This clone was seen only a few times. The protein TCRdb lists belongs to a much larger clone and differs from this DNA's translation at residue 12, which points to a read error; the protein shown is made from the DNA. CDR3 DNA: TGTGCTCTTGGGGAAAAGGCGATACTGGGGGAGACATACACCGATAAACTCATCTTT. Its translation is CALGEKAILGETYTDKLIF. The rearrangement uses TRDV1 and TRDJ1; TRDD3 matches 9 bases. TCRdb offers no J gene call, so here the DNA was matched to germline to obtain one. The CDR3 has 19 amino acids. J gave up 0 bases and V 2 bases, and 13 bases lay outside the gene matches. Looked up from germline, CDR1 is TSWWSYY and CDR2 is QGS.

Note on this clone: Translating this DNA gives a protein that differs at residue 15 from the TCRdb one, which belongs to a much larger clone; a read error is likely, and the protein shown is this translation. The chain recombines TRDV1 with TRDJ1; tentative D call: TRDD2 (5 bases). TCRdb supplies no J gene; here it was assigned by aligning the nucleotide sequence to germline. Trimming removed 4 bases at V and 7 bases at J, with 31 bases between. Germline CDR1 TSWWSYY, CDR2 QGS. CDR3 length: 19 residues. The CDR3 sequence is CALGAPPPPGPSYAGKLIF. The DNA for the CDR3 is TGTGCTCTTGGGGCCCCCCCTCCTCCCGGTCCTTCGTACGCCGGTAAACTCATCTTT.

This clone has only a few counts. The TCRdb record carries a much larger clone's protein, which differs from this DNA's translation at residue 12; a read error is the likely cause, and the protein listed here is the DNA translation. The V gene is TRDV1, the J gene TRDJ1; no clear D. The germline gives CDR1 TSWWSYY, CDR2 QGS. The CDR3 is made up of 14 amino acids. Written as DNA, the CDR3 is TGTGCTCTTGGGGAACCCCATGGGTGCGGTAAACCCATCTTT. It translates to CALGEPHGCGKPIF.

This clone was detected many times. It is likely a read error: a sequence one base away is far more abundant. At the DNA level, this CDR3 is encoded by other sequences in the same sample as well. The chain joins TRDV1 to TRDJ1, with D perhaps matching TRDD3 (5 bases). TCRdb offers no J gene call, so here the DNA was matched to germline to obtain one. This CDR3 has 18 residues. The V gene's germline CDR1 is TSWWSYY and CDR2 QGS. CDR3 sequence: CALGVRGSKSGYRMKLIF. The DNA for the CDR3 is TGTGCCCTTGGGGTACGGGGGTCTAAGAGTGGATATAGGATGAAACTCATCTTT.

This clone was found many times. The likely explanation is a read error, given a far larger clone one base away. This CDR3 reads CAFSEPSYLLGGPPITDKLIF. In nucleotides, the CDR3 is TGTGCCTTTAGTGAGCCTTCCTACTTGCTGGGGGGCCCTCCTATCACCGATAAACTCATCTTT. V usage is TRDV3 and J usage is TRDJ1, with 9 bases that match TRDD2. With 0 bases clipped from V and 1 base from J, the junction kept 24 bases outside the gene matches. Germline V gene lookup returns CDR1 TVYSNPD and CDR2 GDNSRS (reference sequence). The CDR3 runs 21 residues.

To note about this clone: The TCRdb record carries a much larger clone's protein, which differs from this DNA's translation at residue 7; a read error is the likely cause, and the protein listed here is the DNA translation. The V gene is TRDV1, the J gene TRDJ1; possible D gene TRDD3, 6 bases. Here the J gene was assigned by germline matching of the DNA, as TCRdb has none. V shed 1 base and J shed 8 bases, with 23 bases lying between them. Germline-derived CDR1 and CDR2 are TSWWSYY and QGS. CDR3 length: 17 residues. The CDR3 nucleotides are TGTGCTCTTGGGGAACGCTACATAGGACGAACTGGGTACAAACTCATCTTT. The encoded protein is CALGERYIGRTGYKLIF.

On this clone: The TCRdb protein comes from a much larger clone and disagrees with this DNA's translation at residue 13, likely due to a read error; the protein given here is derived from the DNA. The CDR3 sequence is CACDTVGGYASWGTRQMFF. The CDR3 nucleotides read TGTGCCTGTGACACCGTGGGGGGATACGCCTCCTGGGGCACCCGACAGATGTTTTTC. The chain uses TRDV2 and TRDJ3, with 10 bases identical to TRDD3. The J gene, absent from TCRdb, was called here by matching the DNA to germline. The CDR3 length is 19 residues. CDR1 is GEAIGNYY, CDR2 EKD, per germline.

A word on this clone: The protein that TCRdb holds for this DNA derives from a much larger clone and differs from the translated DNA at residue 5, which likely indicates a read error; the protein shown here is translated from the DNA. The chain joins TRDV1 to TRDJ1; 11 positions match TRDD3. Because TCRdb records no J gene, it was assigned here through a match of the DNA to germline. CDR1 and CDR2 (germline): TSWWSYY, QGS. This CDR3 comprises 17 residues. The V and J ends lost 4 bases and 5 bases, in that order; junction bases with no gene match: 12. CDR3 nucleotides: TGTGCTCTTGGGGGATTCCCCTTCTGGGGGATACAAGATAAACTCATCTTT. The encoded protein is CALGGFPFWGIQDKLIF.